The sequence of this T cell receptor (beta chain) was determined in a study of blood T cell repertoires in COVID-19. Generated by immunoSEQ multiplex PCR, the TCRdb table keeps only in-frame clones and is missing some. The sample yields 48,000 or so clones, roughly 88% seen once. The CDR3 spans 13 residues. Germline values: CDR1 MDHEN, CDR2 SYDVKM. Between the trimmed V and J ends, which lost 9 bases and 2 bases, there was a span of 14 bases. This clone appeared once. Sequenced: peripheral blood. J is TRBJ2-7 and V is TRBV28; D possibly corresponds to TRBD1 (6 bases). This receptor was taken from a human donor in a cohort sampled during active COVID-19. CDR3 loop: CASFGGSPYEQYF. The CDR3 DNA reads TGTGCCAGTTTTGGGGGCTCCCCCTACGAGCAGTACTTC.